This is a list of T cell receptor beta chains from one sample in a study of blood T cell repertoires in COVID-19. TCRdb keeps only in-frame clones here, not all; method: immunoSEQ multiplex PCR. The table has about 350,000 clones, around 91% seen once. The sequencing sample was made of peripheral blood. The receptors shown here come from a woman aged 18-29 years who had recovered from COVID-19. Both conserved end residues are part of each CDR3. The D gene is left open where the match is weak. Expanded clones are given a class, and other clones once, few, many or no size at all.

d_call	clone_size	j_call	v_call	cdr3_aa	cdr3_nt
TRBD2	NA	TRBJ2-5	TRBV6-2/TRBV6-3	CASSYPLLAGEETQYF	TGTGCCAGCAGTTACCCCCTGCTAGCGGGAGAGGAGACCCAGTACTTC
NA	NA	TRBJ1-2	TRBV7-2	CASSLVGVYGYTF	TGTGCCAGCAGCTTAGTAGGGGTCTATGGCTACACCTTC
TRBD1	NA	TRBJ2-1	TRBV18	CASSPDRVLYNEQFF	TGTGCCAGCTCACCGGACAGGGTTTTATACAATGAGCAGTTCTTC
TRBD2	NA	TRBJ2-5	TRBV28	CASSFGLEAMETQYF	TGTGCCAGCAGTTTCGGACTAGAGGCAATGGAGACCCAGTACTTC
NA	NA	TRBJ2-3	TRBV6-5	CASRRGSTDTQYF	TGTGCCAGCAGACGCGGGAGCACAGATACGCAGTATTTT
NA	NA	TRBJ1-5	TRBV7-2	CASSLAGSGQPQHF	TGTGCCAGCAGCTTAGCAGGGTCGGGACAGCCCCAGCATTTT
NA	NA	TRBJ1-5	TRBV11-3	CASSLGRNQPQHF	TGTGCCAGCAGCTTAGGGCGCAATCAGCCCCAGCATTTT
TRBD2	NA	TRBJ2-3	TRBV5-4	CASSQTSVSTDTQYF	TGTGCCAGCAGCCAGACTAGCGTAAGCACAGATACGCAGTATTTT
TRBD2	NA	TRBJ2-1	TRBV10-1	CASMGGTSGTYNEQFF	TGCGCCAGCATGGGCGGGACTAGCGGTACCTACAATGAGCAGTTCTTC
NA	once	TRBJ2-5	TRBV6-2/TRBV6-3	CASSYLQETQYF	TGTGCCAGCAGTTACCTCCAAGAGACCCAGTACTTC
NA	NA	TRBJ1-1	TRBV4-1	CASSQDGREGGTEAFF	TGCGCCAGCAGCCAAGATGGGCGGGAGGGGGGCACTGAAGCTTTCTTT
TRBD1	NA	TRBJ1-3	TRBV28	CASSLPGGAGLAGNTIYF	TGTGCCAGCAGTTTACCAGGGGGCGCTGGTTTGGCTGGAAACACCATATATTTT
NA	NA	TRBJ1-2	TRBV30	CAWSSGLNGYTF	TGTGCCTGGAGTTCGGGACTTAATGGCTACACCTTC
NA	NA	TRBJ2-1	TRBV21-1	CASSKTGTRSSYNEQFF	TGTGCCAGCAGCAAAACCGGGACTAGGAGCTCCTACAATGAGCAGTTCTTC
TRBD2	once	TRBJ2-5	TRBV4-3	CASSPDLRLAGSQETQYF	TGCGCCAGCAGCCCAGATTTAAGACTAGCGGGCAGCCAAGAGACCCAGTACTTC
TRBD2	NA	TRBJ2-3	TRBV7-8	CASSLGLAGLGSGDTQYF	TGTGCCAGCAGCCTAGGACTAGCGGGGTTGGGGTCGGGGGATACGCAGTATTTT
NA	NA	TRBJ1-1	TRBV7-2	CASSLQGKNTEAFF	TGTGCCAGCAGCTTACAGGGGAAGAACACTGAAGCTTTCTTT
NA	NA	TRBJ1-2	TRBV9	CASSATDSFNF	TGTGCCAGCAGCGCCACCGACAGTTTTAACTTC
TRBD2	once	TRBJ2-1	TRBV7-9	CASSFKAGGNEQFF	TGTGCCAGCAGCTTTAAAGCGGGAGGAAATGAGCAGTTCTTC
NA	NA	TRBJ1-6	TRBV3-1/TRBV3-2	CASSQGLNGGSPLHF	TGTGCCAGCAGCCAAGGGTTGAATGGGGGCTCACCCCTCCACTTT
NA	NA	TRBJ1-3	TRBV12-5	CASGLVTGSFGNTIYF	TGTGCTAGTGGTTTGGTAACAGGGTCCTTTGGAAACACCATATATTTT
NA	NA	TRBJ2-1	TRBV11-3	CASSQGGETKNNEQFF	TGTGCCAGCAGCCAGGGTGGAGAAACTAAGAACAATGAGCAGTTCTTC
TRBD1	NA	TRBJ1-1	TRBV4-3	CASSQFDRGNTEAFF	TGCGCCAGCAGCCAATTCGACAGGGGGAACACTGAAGCTTTCTTT
NA	NA	TRBJ1-5	TRBV2	CASSVTGQPQHF	TGTGCCAGCAGTGTAACCGGGCAGCCCCAGCATTTT
NA	NA	TRBJ2-1	TRBV5-1	CASSLVVAQSGEQFF	TGCGCCAGCAGCTTGGTGGTAGCGCAGTCTGGGGAGCAGTTCTTC
TRBD2	NA	TRBJ2-1	TRBV5-4	CASRDGLAPGNEQFF	TGTGCCAGCAGGGATGGACTAGCCCCGGGTAATGAGCAGTTCTTC
TRBD2	NA	TRBJ2-5	TRBV18	CASSPLFLAGAQETQYF	TGTGCCAGCTCACCATTATTCCTAGCGGGGGCCCAAGAGACCCAGTACTTC
NA	NA	TRBJ2-1	TRBV10-2	CASSAQGSYNEQFF	TGCGCCAGCAGTGCACAGGGATCCTACAATGAGCAGTTCTTC
TRBD2	NA	TRBJ2-2	TRBV24-1	CATSDLRAGVPNTGELFF	TGTGCCACCAGTGATTTGCGAGCGGGAGTTCCGAACACCGGGGAGCTGTTTTTT
TRBD2	NA	TRBJ2-2	TRBV5-1	CASSLDGGTRNTGELFF	TGCGCCAGCAGCTTGGATGGGGGGACTAGGAACACCGGGGAGCTGTTTTTT
NA	once	TRBJ1-1	TRBV5-8	CASSPIDIPTEAFF	TGTGCCAGCAGCCCCATCGACATACCCACTGAAGCTTTCTTT
TRBD1	NA	TRBJ1-2	TRBV5-8	CASGKMRDRVYYGYTF	TGTGCCAGCGGGAAGATGCGGGACAGAGTTTACTATGGCTACACCTTC
NA	NA	TRBJ2-3	TRBV2	CASSDLEGFTADTQYF	TGTGCCAGCAGTGATTTAGAGGGATTTACCGCAGATACGCAGTATTTT
TRBD1	NA	TRBJ2-5	TRBV28	CASSRAGGVQETQYF	TGTGCCAGCAGCCGTGCAGGGGGTGTTCAGGAGACCCAGTACTTC
TRBD2	once	TRBJ2-5	TRBV3-1/TRBV3-2	CASSPGLFQETQYF	TGTGCCAGCAGCCCGGGACTATTCCAAGAGACCCAGTACTTC
TRBD2	NA	TRBJ2-5	TRBV6-2/TRBV6-3	CASSYHLAGGTGETQYF	TGTGCCAGCAGTTACCATCTAGCGGGAGGGACGGGGGAGACCCAGTACTTC
TRBD1	NA	TRBJ1-4	TRBV30	CAWSLNAGTGVEKLFF	TGTGCCTGGAGCCTAAACGCCGGGACAGGGGTGGAAAAACTGTTTTTT
NA	NA	TRBJ2-5	TRBV24-1	CATSDPTFQETQYF	TGTGCCACCAGTGATCCAACTTTCCAAGAGACCCAGTACTTC
TRBD1	few	TRBJ1-1	TRBV9	CASSVQGASNTEAFF	TGTGCCAGCAGCGTCCAGGGGGCTTCGAACACTGAAGCTTTCTTT
TRBD1	NA	TRBJ1-4	TRBV6-6	CASSYRDRGDEKLFF	TGTGCCAGCAGTTACCGGGACAGGGGCGATGAAAAACTGTTTTTT
NA	NA	TRBJ1-4	TRBV7-9	CASSLWQGLANEKLFF	TGTGCCAGCAGCTTATGGCAGGGACTAGCGAACGAAAAACTGTTTTTT
NA	NA	TRBJ1-1	TRBV11-2	CASSSSGGMNTEAFF	TGTGCCAGCAGCTCCTCCGGCGGAATGAACACTGAAGCTTTCTTT
NA	NA	TRBJ1-4	TRBV7-8	CASNKGGSSEKLFF	TGTGCCAGCAACAAGGGAGGGAGCAGTGAAAAACTGTTTTTT
NA	NA	TRBJ2-1	TRBV6-2/TRBV6-3	CASSYLRESDYNEQFF	TGTGCCAGCAGTTACTTACGGGAGTCGGATTACAATGAGCAGTTCTTC
NA	NA	TRBJ1-1	TRBV19	CASSTGPIGAFF	TGTGCCAGTAGTACAGGCCCCATTGGGGCTTTCTTT
TRBD1	NA	TRBJ1-5	TRBV29-1	CSVADGEDRLNQPQHF	TGCAGCGTCGCCGATGGAGAGGACAGGCTCAATCAGCCCCAGCATTTT
NA	NA	TRBJ2-4	TRBV7-9	CASSLALTVLPLGIQYF	TGTGCCAGCAGCTTAGCGCTGACAGTCTTACCGTTAGGCATTCAGTACTTC
NA	NA	TRBJ2-1	TRBV7-2	CASSLIPSPGNEQFF	TGTGCCAGCAGCTTAATCCCTAGCCCCGGCAATGAGCAGTTCTTC
TRBD2	NA	TRBJ2-3	TRBV27	CASSLSPSGGGALNTQYF	TGTGCCAGCAGTTTATCACCCAGCGGGGGAGGGGCCCTGAATACGCAGTATTTT
NA	NA	TRBJ2-4	TRBV3-1/TRBV3-2	CASSQDLAKNIQYF	TGTGCCAGCAGCCAAGATCTTGCCAAAAACATTCAGTACTTC
TRBD2	NA	TRBJ2-5	TRBV7-9	CASSTTSGRAETQYF	TGTGCCAGCAGCACCACTAGCGGGAGGGCGGAGACCCAGTACTTC
NA	NA	TRBJ2-1	TRBV9	CASSVATGRGEGPNEQFF	TGTGCCAGCAGCGTAGCTACAGGAAGGGGGGAGGGGCCCAATGAGCAGTTCTTC
NA	once	TRBJ2-3	TRBV11-2	CASSLKVTSTDTQYF	TGTGCCAGCAGCTTAAAGGTGACTAGCACAGATACGCAGTATTTT